These 25 T cell receptor beta chains share one sample of origin, sequenced in a study of tissue T cells after allogeneic stem cell transplantation. The table came from immunoSEQ multiplex PCR; TCRdb's copy has only in-frame clones and leaves some out. The data hold 25,000 to 30,000 clones, with 65% to 90% observed a single time. This material consisted of blood, taken before transplantation. The receptor source for this set is a woman between 18 and 50 years old who later had graft-versus-host disease after an allogeneic stem cell transplant.

This clone came up once. The gene calls are TRBV6-4 and TRBJ2-3; a possible D gene is TRBD1 (5 bases). This CDR3 region has 14 residues. Germline V lookup: CDR1 MRHNA, CDR2 SNTAGT. V was shortened by 3 bases and J by 6 bases, with 13 bases between the two germline ends. In DNA, the CDR3 is TGTGCCAGCAGTGAAAGGGGCGAATCGGATACGCAGTATTTT. Encoded protein: CASSERGESDTQYF.

This chain links TRBV20-1 with TRBJ2-3; D call uncertain. The V gene lost 3 bases and the J gene lost 0 bases, with 10 bases spanning the gap. CDR1 DFQATT and CDR2 SNEGSKA come from the germline V gene (reference sequence). This CDR3 spans 14 amino acids. The CDR3 DNA follows: TGCAGTGCTAGTGTCCGGGCGAGCACAGATACGCAGTATTTT. Translation: CSASVRASTDTQYF.

The genes are TRBV19 and TRBJ1-4, with 7 bases aligning to TRBD1. CDR1 and CDR2 (germline): LNHDA, SQIVND (reference sequence). The CDR3 is 16 residues long. Losses at the gene ends were 1 base for V and 0 bases for J; bases not matched to a gene: 2. DNA of the CDR3: TGTGCCAGTAGTATAGGAGGGGGCCCAACTAATGAAAAACTGTTTTTT. Protein product: CASSIGGGPTNEKLFF.

The chain links TRBV5-1 to TRBJ2-1, with 7 positions matching TRBD2. Trimming at V came to 0 bases and at J to 8 bases, leaving 8 bases not matched to a gene. The CDR3 is 15 amino acids. Looked up from germline, CDR1 is SGHRS and CDR2 is YFSETQ. CDR3 residues: CASSLVKRGTDEQFF. Written as DNA, the CDR3 is TGCGCCAGCAGCTTGGTCAAGCGGGGAACGGATGAGCAGTTCTTC. Looking up the rest from reference TRBV5-1 and TRBJ2-1 gives the full variable domain: KAGVTQTPRYLIKTRGQQVTLSCSPISGHRSVSWYQQTPGQGLQFLFEYFSETQRNKGNFPGRFSGRQFSNSRSEMNVSTLELGDSALYLCASSLVKRGTDEQFFGPGTRLTVL.

V and J are TRBV11-3 and TRBJ1-1; the D is unclear. Germline lookup yields CDR1 SGHNT and CDR2 YENEEA. V lost 9 bases to trimming and J lost 5 bases, with 16 bases between them. The CDR3 sequence is 13 residues long. The CDR3 bases are TGTGCCAGTGCTACCTCCCCGGGGACTGAAGCTTTCTTT. It codes for CASATSPGTEAFF.

The CDR3 loop reads CASSLGGRAPLHF. CDR3 coding DNA: TGTGCCAGCAGTTTGGGCGGGCGGGCACCCCTCCACTTT. The chain has TRBV28 and TRBJ1-6; D is ambiguous. This CDR3 contains 13 residues. The V and J ends lost 3 bases and 11 bases respectively, with 11 bases between them. Germline CDR1 and CDR2: MDHEN and SYDVKM.

J is TRBJ2-2 and V is TRBV13; D is unresolved. V was trimmed by 5 bases and J by 5 bases, leaving 9 bases between them. Looked up from germline, CDR1 is PRHDT and CDR2 is FYEKMQ (reference sequence). This CDR3 spans 13 amino acids. The CDR3: CASSHTTTGELFF. In DNA form, the CDR3 reads TGTGCCAGCAGCCACACCACTACCGGGGAGCTGTTTTTT.

This clone was seen only once. The chain is built from TRBV11-2 and TRBJ1-1; D unclear. The CDR3 runs to 12 residues. V gave up 8 bases and J gave up 1 base, with 8 bases separating them. Per germline, CDR1 SGHAT and CDR2 FQNNGV. CDR3 protein: CASGLENTEAFF. The CDR3 DNA is TGTGCCAGCGGTCTCGAGAACACTGAAGCTTTCTTT.

The chain uses TRBV28 and TRBJ1-2; 8 positions agree with TRBD1. V gave up 6 bases and J gave up 8 bases; unmatched junction bases: 14. CDR3 size: 15 residues. Per the germline V gene, CDR1 is MDHEN and CDR2 is SYDVKM. CDR3 bases: TGTGCCAGCAGAACCCCGACAGGGGTATCAGGAGGCTACACCTTC. Amino acid sequence: CASRTPTGVSGGYTF.

This sequence joins TRBV5-1 and TRBJ2-6; the D gene is possibly TRBD2 (5 bases). This CDR3 is 15 amino acids long. The germline gives CDR1 SGHRS, CDR2 YFSETQ. V shed 2 bases and J shed 0 bases, with 6 bases lying between them. The CDR3 nucleotides read TGCGCCAGCAGCTTAGGGAGCTCTGGGGCCAACGTCCTGACTTTC. Protein product: CASSLGSSGANVLTF.

The V gene is TRBV5-6, the J gene TRBJ2-2; 8 bases align to TRBD1. CDR3 length equals 16 residues. Losses at the gene ends were 4 bases for V and 5 bases for J; bases not matched to a gene: 10. CDR1 and CDR2 (germline): SGHDT, YYEEEE. The CDR3 DNA sequence: TGTGCCAGCAGCCTTAACAGGGGGGCAAAAACCGGGGAGCTGTTTTTT. Residues: CASSLNRGAKTGELFF.

The CDR3 reads CATSRVDRETEAFF. The CDR3 coding sequence is TGTGCCACCAGCAGAGTCGACAGGGAGACTGAAGCTTTCTTT. The genes are TRBV15 and TRBJ1-1, with 7 bases matching TRBD1. This CDR3 has 14 amino acids. In germline, CDR1 is LNHNV, CDR2 YYDKDF (reference sequence). J lost 5 bases, V lost 1 base, and 4 bases had no gene match.

The J gene is TRBJ2-7, the V gene TRBV5-1, with 7 bases that match TRBD1. This CDR3 is 14 amino acids long. V lost 3 bases to trimming and J lost 3 bases; unmatched junction nucleotides: 6. Germline V gene lookup returns CDR1 SGHRS and CDR2 YFSETQ. CDR3 sequence: CASSSRGLIYEQYF. Here the CDR3 DNA reads TGCGCCAGCAGCTCCAGGGGGTTAATCTACGAGCAGTACTTC.

The chain uses TRBV7-9 and TRBJ1-1; 8 bases align to TRBD1. Germline trimming cut 2 bases from V and 4 bases from J; bases unmatched to any gene: 3. The CDR3 covers 14 residues. CDR1 SEHNR and CDR2 FQNEAQ come from the germline V gene (reference sequence). CDR3 coding DNA: TGTGCCAGCAGCTTAAATACAGGGGGCACTGAAGCTTTCTTT. Protein sequence: CASSLNTGGTEAFF. The full variable domain, rest sourced from reference TRBV7-9 and TRBJ1-1, is DTGVSQNPRHKITKRGQNVTFRCDPISEHNRLYWYRQTLGQGPEFLTYFQNEAQLEKSRLLSDRFSAERPKGSFSTLEIQRTEQGDSAMYLCASSLNTGGTEAFFGQGTRLTVV.

The genes are TRBV4-1 and TRBJ2-1, with D tentatively TRBD1 (5 bases). The CDR3 is made up of 14 amino acids. Trimming pared 1 base from V and 6 bases from J, leaving 10 bases between. Germline values: CDR1 MGHRA, CDR2 YSYEKL. The CDR3, as DNA: TGCGCCAGCAGCCAAGGTGACAGTATCAATGAGCAGTTCTTC. Translating gives CASSQGDSINEQFF.

V gene TRBV3-1 (or the pseudogene TRBV3-2) combines with J gene TRBJ2-1; D remains unclear. The V gene lost 3 bases and the J gene lost 8 bases, with 11 bases spanning the gap. CDR3 size: 13 residues. Germline V gene lookup returns CDR1 LGHDT and CDR2 YNNKEL (reference sequence). The CDR3 spells CASSQRSLHEQFF. The CDR3 bases are TGTGCCAGCAGCCAGAGGTCCCTACATGAGCAGTTCTTC.

The rearrangement uses TRBV30 and TRBJ1-1, with D unresolved. Germline V gene sequence: CDR1 GTSNPN, CDR2 SVGIG (reference sequence). The V end was cut by 2 bases, the J end by 3 bases, with 4 bases between. CDR3 length: 11 residues. CDR3 sequence: CAWSTDTEAFF. In DNA, the CDR3 is TGTGCCTGGAGTACGGACACTGAAGCTTTCTTT. The whole variable domain, remainder taken from reference TRBV30 and TRBJ1-1, is SQTIHQWPATLVQPVGSPLSLECTVEGTSNPNLYWYRQAAGRGLQLLFYSVGIGQISSEVPQNLSASRPQDRQFILSSKKLLLSDSGFYLCAWSTDTEAFFGQGTRLTVV.

This clone was recorded only once. This same CDR3 is encoded by further DNA sequences in the sample. The chain joins TRBV27 to TRBJ1-1; D remains ambiguous. The V gene lost 3 bases and the J gene lost 2 bases, with 10 bases spanning the gap. Germline loops: CDR1 MNHEY, CDR2 SMNVEV (reference sequence). The CDR3 extends over 14 amino acids. In nucleotides, the CDR3 is TGTGCCAGCAGTTTTCGTCCATCCAACACTGAAGCTTTCTTT. Its translation is CASSFRPSNTEAFF.

V is TRBV5-1 and J is TRBJ2-6; D is unclear. The CDR3 runs to 17 residues. Per the germline V gene, CDR1 is SGHRS and CDR2 is YFSETQ. The V end lost 3 bases, the J end lost 1 base, and 14 bases lay between the germline ends. CDR3 sequence: CASSWAWVRSGANVLTF. The CDR3 region has the DNA TGCGCCAGCAGCTGGGCGTGGGTTAGGTCTGGGGCCAACGTCCTGACTTTC.

The rearrangement links TRBV29-1 to TRBJ2-7, with 7 bases aligning to TRBD1. Germline V CDR1 and CDR2: SQVTM, ANQGSEA. With V trimmed by 5 bases and J by 3 bases, 10 bases remained unmatched. The CDR3 spans 14 residues. The CDR3 sequence: CSVLPGRGSYEQYF. CDR3 sequence (DNA): TGCAGCGTTTTACCGGGCAGGGGGAGCTACGAGCAGTACTTC.

The CDR3 region has the DNA TGTGCCTGGAGTGTAGTGTCTAGCGGGGGGGACGAGCAGTACTTC. Translated: CAWSVVSSGGDEQYF. The J gene is TRBJ2-7, the V gene TRBV30; 12 bases fit TRBD2. CDR1 is GTSNPN, CDR2 SVGIG, per germline (reference sequence). The CDR3 runs 15 residues. Trimming removed 0 bases from V and 5 bases from J; junction bases left unmatched: 5.

This CDR3 is CASSAPGQGPGYGYTF. For the CDR3, the DNA is TGTGCCAGCAGCGCCCCGGGGCAGGGCCCGGGGTATGGCTACACCTTC. The chain recombines TRBV9 with TRBJ1-2; a weak D match, TRBD1 (5 bases). The V gene lost 3 bases and the J gene lost 5 bases, with 20 bases spanning the gap. Germline loops: CDR1 SGDLS, CDR2 YYNGEE. The CDR3 covers 16 residues.

The chain recombines TRBV3-1 (or the pseudogene TRBV3-2) with TRBJ1-6, with 8 bases that match TRBD1. This CDR3 has 13 residues. Germline loops: CDR1 LGHDT, CDR2 YNNKEL (reference sequence). J gave up 10 bases and V 3 bases, and 2 bases lay outside the gene matches. CDR3 DNA: TGTGCCAGCAGCCAGACAGGGGACTCACCCCTCCACTTT. Translating gives CASSQTGDSPLHF.

The chain has TRBV12-3 or TRBV12-4 and TRBJ2-5, with D unclear. This CDR3 is built from 12 residues. Trimming took off 6 bases at V and 5 bases at J, with 10 bases between the two ends. The CDR3 DNA sequence: TGTGCCAGCAGCTTCCCGACGGAGACCCAGTACTTC. It translates to CASSFPTETQYF.

A single count supports this clone. V and J are TRBV10-3 and TRBJ2-7; the D is unclear. Trimming removed 0 bases from V and 3 bases from J, with 6 bases in between. CDR1 ENHRY and CDR2 SYGVKD come from the germline V gene. CDR3 size: 13 residues. The chain's CDR3 is CAISESSDYEQYF. CDR3 nucleotide sequence: TGTGCCATCAGTGAGTCGAGTGACTACGAGCAGTACTTC.